These 21 T cell receptor beta chains share one sample of origin, sequenced in a study of CD4 and CD8 cells across lung adenocarcinoma regions. MiXCR was run by TCRdb on the PCR reads, yielding one entry per CDR3 protein. The sample records over 20,000 distinct CDR3 sequences, around half being singletons. Sample: CD8+ T cells from the center of a lung tumor. The receptors shown here come from a female donor with lung adenocarcinoma. The CD4 and CD8 labels of this study may be unreliable.

This clonotype was counted a single time. The rearrangement joins TRBV5-1 to TRBJ2-3; 11 bases are a match to TRBD2. CDR1 and CDR2 (germline): SGHRS, YFSETQ. Trimming removed 2 bases from V and 2 bases from J; junction bases left unmatched: 7. The CDR3 contains 17 residues. CDR3 amino acids: CASSFPPSGRTTDTQYF. In nucleotides, the CDR3 is TGCGCCAGCAGCTTCCCCCCTAGCGGGAGGACCACAGATACGCAGTATTTT.

This clonotype has at least ten counts. The V gene is TRBV5-1, the J gene TRBJ2-1; a weak D match, TRBD2 (6 bases). The better agreement between TRBJ2-7 and the DNA end casts doubt on the J call. Germline lookup yields CDR1 SGHRS and CDR2 YFSETQ. This CDR3 has 14 residues. CDR3 sequence: CASSPFGGGYEQYF. The CDR3 DNA follows: TGCGCCAGCAGCCCATTCGGGGGTGGCTACGAGCAGTACTTC.

This clonotype has a count of ten or more. The rearrangement joins TRBV10-1 to TRBJ2-1; 9 bases are shared with TRBD2. This CDR3 has 13 amino acids. The V segment lost 6 bases and the J segment 5 bases; nucleotides outside the gene matches: 2. Per germline, CDR1 WNHNN and CDR2 SYGVQD (reference sequence). The CDR3 region has the DNA TGCGCCAGCAGCGCTAGCGGGAACAATGAGCAGTTCTTC. It translates to CASSASGNNEQFF.

The V gene is TRBV10-3, the J gene TRBJ2-4; no firm D call. Germline V gene lookup returns CDR1 ENHRY and CDR2 SYGVKD. CDR3 length equals 14 residues. Here the CDR3 reads CAAHVPGDGNIQYF. The CDR3 DNA follows: TGTGCGGCGCACGTCCCGGGTGACGGAAACATTCAGTACTTC.

Only a few counts were recorded for this clonotype. The rearrangement joins TRBV6-1 to TRBJ2-7, with 8 bases identical to TRBD2. V dropped 1 base and J dropped 2; count of bases not matched to a gene: 4. The CDR3 is 15 residues long. Germline V gene data show CDR1 as MNHNS and CDR2 as SASEGT. Written as DNA, the CDR3 is TGTGCCAGCAGTGAAGTCCTAGCGGGTGCCTACGAGCAGTACTTC. Its translation: CASSEVLAGAYEQYF.

A word on this clonotype: One junction end disagrees with the germline gene, perhaps due to a read error. J is TRBJ2-5 and V is TRBV27; maybe TRBD2 (7 bases). CDR1 and CDR2 from the germline V gene are MNHEY and SMNVEV (reference sequence). CDR3 length: 13 residues. This CDR3 reads CGRGGCEEDTQYF. As DNA, the CDR3 is TGTGGGCGCGGGGGCTGTGAAGAAGACACCCAGTACTTC.

V and J are TRBV6-1 and TRBJ2-3; possibly TRBD1 or TRBD2 for D (5 bases each). The J call may not be correct, given that the DNA end is closer to TRBJ2-7. Germline loops: CDR1 MNHNS, CDR2 SASEGT. The CDR3 consists of 16 residues. The CDR3, as DNA: TGTGCCAGCAGTGACGAGGGGCGGTGGGCCACAGATACGCAGTACTTC. It is translated as CASSDEGRWATDTQYF.

This clonotype was seen more than once but under ten times. A much larger clone sits a single nucleotide away, making a read error possible. This chain uses TRBV6-4 with TRBJ1-6; D perhaps matches TRBD1 (5 bases). There are 15 residues in the CDR3. Per the germline V gene, CDR1 is MRHNA and CDR2 is SNTAGT. CDR3 in amino acids: CASRGTGGDNSPLNF. The CDR3, as DNA: TGTGCCAGCAGGGGGACGGGGGGAGATAATTCACCCCTCAACTTT.

This sequence joins TRBV27 and TRBJ2-5; 7 bases align to TRBD2. This CDR3 comprises 15 residues. J was trimmed by 11 bases and V by 8 bases; bases with no gene match: 20. Per the germline V gene, CDR1 is MNHEY and CDR2 is SMNVEV (reference sequence). CDR3 loop: CASGQRGGDQDTQYF. Written as DNA, the CDR3 is TGTGCCAGCGGGCAGCGGGGCGGTGACCAAGATACGCAGTACTTC.

In its sample, this clonotype ranks as medium-sized. The chain couples TRBV6-1 to TRBJ1-4, with 11 bases matching TRBD1. V was pared by 6 bases and J by 10 bases, with 13 bases of the junction left unmatched. Germline lookup yields CDR1 MNHNS and CDR2 SASEGT. This CDR3 contains 16 residues. CDR3 amino acids: CASRISGQGAGPKLFF. The CDR3 DNA is TGTGCCAGCAGGATATCCGGACAGGGGGCCGGCCCAAAACTGTTTTTT.

In the case of this clonotype: One end of the junction is discordant with germline, which a read error may explain. The rearrangement uses TRBV10-3 and TRBJ2-5; D tentatively fits TRBD1 or TRBD2 (6 bases each). The CDR3 runs 15 residues. Germline-derived CDR1 and CDR2 are ENHRY and SYGVKD. The DNA for the CDR3 is TGTGCCGTGGGTGAGGGGGGCGGAGGGGAAGATACCCAGTACTTT. It yields the protein CAVGEGGGGEDTQYF.

About this clonotype: A read error may produce the germline difference seen at one junction end. The CDR3 here is CASSPRPHGAYVLSF. In DNA form, the CDR3 reads TGTGCCAGCAGCCCCCGGCCTCACGGGGCCTACGTCCTGTCCTTC. The chain employs TRBV7-3 and TRBJ2-5; D possibly matches TRBD1 or TRBD2 (5 bases each). Germline CDR1 reads SGHTA; CDR2 reads FQGTGA. The CDR3 loop spans 15 amino acids.

Points on this clonotype: The junction departs from the called germline gene at one end, perhaps through a read error. This chain connects TRBV27 to TRBJ2-1; D assignment may be TRBD1 or TRBD2 (5 bases each). The germline CDR1 and CDR2 sequences are MNHEY and SMNVEV (reference sequence). The CDR3 consists of 15 residues. CDR3 DNA sequence: TGTGCCAGCAGTTTCCAGGGAGCGGACACCAGTGAGCAGTTTTTT. As protein: CASSFQGADTSEQFF.

The genes are TRBV12-3 or TRBV12-4 and TRBJ2-1; D is possibly TRBD1 or TRBD2 (6 bases each). The J call may be in error: the DNA end matches TRBJ2-5 better. There are 13 residues in the CDR3. CDR3 region: CASSFGGLGTQYF. The CDR3 nucleotides read TGTGCCAGCAGTTTCGGGGGCCTAGGGACCCAGTACTTC.

The chain carries TRBV10-2 and TRBJ2-3; D is uncertain. The CDR3 consists of 12 residues. V dropped 3 bases and J dropped 6 bases, with 7 bases sitting between them. Germline-derived CDR1 and CDR2 are WSHSY and SAAADI. CDR3 in amino acids: CASSETGDTQYF. The CDR3 bases are TGCGCCAGCAGTGAAACGGGCGATACGCAGTATTTT.

The rearrangement links TRBV20-1 to TRBJ2-1; the match to TRBD2 covers 8 bases. CDR1 and CDR2 from the germline V gene are DFQATT and SNEGSKA (reference sequence). The CDR3 loop spans 14 amino acids. V shed 2 bases and J 7 bases; nucleotides not matched to a gene: 7. CDR3 protein: CSARRTSKGNEQFF. CDR3 bases: TGCAGTGCTAGAAGGACTAGCAAGGGTAATGAGCAGTTCTTC.

The rearrangement links TRBV6-1 to TRBJ2-1; no clear D gene. The DNA end lines up better with TRBJ2-7; the J call may be wrong. CDR3 length: 11 residues. Germline values: CDR1 MNHNS, CDR2 SASEGT. The CDR3, as DNA: TGTGCCAGCACCCTCTTATACGAGCAGTACTTC. It translates to CASTLLYEQYF.

This chain connects TRBV10-3 to TRBJ2-4, with D possibly being TRBD2 (7 bases). CDR3 size: 15 residues. Germline loops: CDR1 ENHRY, CDR2 SYGVKD. Deletions cut 11 bases from V and 12 bases from J, with 29 bases between. The CDR3 region has the DNA TGTGCCGCCGGTGGCGGGGGCGGAGACAAAAAGACTCAGTACTTC. Translation gives CAAGGGGGDKKTQYF.

Relative to its sample, this clonotype is medium-sized. The rearrangement joins TRBV6-1 to TRBJ2-1, with D unresolved. V lost 7 bases and J 7 bases, leaving 8 bases between the germline ends. This CDR3 is built from 11 residues. Germline CDR1 MNHNS, CDR2 SASEGT. In DNA, the CDR3 is TGTGCCAGCACGAAGGGAAATGAGCAGTTCTTC. The encoded protein is CASTKGNEQFF.

This clonotype was observed a single time. A junction end diverges from the germline sequence, so it may reflect a read error. V gene TRBV10-1 combines with J gene TRBJ2-3; D perhaps matches TRBD2 (6 bases). There are 14 residues in the CDR3. Germline assignment: CDR1 WNHNN and CDR2 SYGVQD (reference sequence). CDR3 protein: CAISGVWDSDIQYF. The DNA of the CDR3 is TGCGCCATCAGTGGAGTGTGGGACTCAGACATTCAGTATTTC.

This clonotype was counted only a few times. The V and J genes are TRBV12-3 or TRBV12-4 and TRBJ1-2; D gene unclear. The germline V and J ends were trimmed by 6 bases and 4 bases, with 3 bases remaining between them. The CDR3 extends over 10 amino acids. The chain's CDR3 is CASSRYGYTF. CDR3 DNA sequence: TGTGCCAGCAGCCGCTATGGCTACACCTTC.